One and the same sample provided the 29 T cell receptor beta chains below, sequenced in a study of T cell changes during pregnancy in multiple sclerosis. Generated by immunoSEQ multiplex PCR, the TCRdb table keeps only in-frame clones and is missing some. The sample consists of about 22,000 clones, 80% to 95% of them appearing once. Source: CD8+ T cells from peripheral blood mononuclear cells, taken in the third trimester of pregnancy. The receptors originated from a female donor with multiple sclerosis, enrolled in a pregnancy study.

The CDR3 DNA follows: TGTGCCAGCAGCTTAGGGGGACAGGGGTGGCCTGAAGCTTTCTTT. Amino acids: CASSLGGQGWPEAFF. The chain links TRBV7-6 to TRBJ1-1; 10 bases are a match to TRBD1. After removal of 1 base from V and 6 bases from J, the junction contained 5 bases not matched to a gene. Per germline, CDR1 SGHVS and CDR2 FNYEAQ. This CDR3 is 15 amino acids long.

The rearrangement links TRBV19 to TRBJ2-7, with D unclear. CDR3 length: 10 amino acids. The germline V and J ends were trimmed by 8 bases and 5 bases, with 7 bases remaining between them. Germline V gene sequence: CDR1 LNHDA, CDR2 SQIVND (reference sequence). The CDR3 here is CASQENEQYF. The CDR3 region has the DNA TGTGCCAGTCAAGAGAACGAGCAGTACTTC.

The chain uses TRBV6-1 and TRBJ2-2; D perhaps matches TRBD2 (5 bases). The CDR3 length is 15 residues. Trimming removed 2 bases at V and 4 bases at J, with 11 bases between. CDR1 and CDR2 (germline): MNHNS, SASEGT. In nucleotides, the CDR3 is TGTGCCAGCAGTGAACGGGGTCGGTCCACCGGGGAGCTGTTTTTT. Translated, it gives CASSERGRSTGELFF.

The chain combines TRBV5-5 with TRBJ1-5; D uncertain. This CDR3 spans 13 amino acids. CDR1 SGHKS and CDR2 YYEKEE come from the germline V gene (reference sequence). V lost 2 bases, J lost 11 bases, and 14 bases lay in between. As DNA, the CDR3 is TGTGCCAGCAGCTTTCTCGTAGAATATACCCAGCATTTT. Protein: CASSFLVEYTQHF.

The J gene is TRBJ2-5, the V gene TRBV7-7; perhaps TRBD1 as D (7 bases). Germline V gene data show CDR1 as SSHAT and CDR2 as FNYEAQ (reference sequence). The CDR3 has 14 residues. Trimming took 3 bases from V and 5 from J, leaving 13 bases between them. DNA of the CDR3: TGTGCCAGCAGCTTTAGGTCAGGGGGGGAGACCCAGTACTTC. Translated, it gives CASSFRSGGETQYF.

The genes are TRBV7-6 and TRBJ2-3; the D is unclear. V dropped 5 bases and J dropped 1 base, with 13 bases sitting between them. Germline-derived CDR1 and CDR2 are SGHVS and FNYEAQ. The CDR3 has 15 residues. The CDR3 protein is CASSPTAEGTDTQYF. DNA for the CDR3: TGTGCCAGCAGCCCTACAGCCGAAGGCACAGATACGCAGTATTTT.

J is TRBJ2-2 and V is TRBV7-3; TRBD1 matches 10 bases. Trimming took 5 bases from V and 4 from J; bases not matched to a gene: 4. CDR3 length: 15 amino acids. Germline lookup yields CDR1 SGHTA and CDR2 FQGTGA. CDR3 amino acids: CASSGTGDATGELFF. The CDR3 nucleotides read TGTGCCAGCAGCGGGACAGGGGATGCCACCGGGGAGCTGTTTTTT.

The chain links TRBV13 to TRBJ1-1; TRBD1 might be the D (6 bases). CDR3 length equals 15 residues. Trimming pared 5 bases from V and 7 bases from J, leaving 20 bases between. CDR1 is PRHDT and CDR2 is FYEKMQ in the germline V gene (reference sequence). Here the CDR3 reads CASSTARLEDSEAFF. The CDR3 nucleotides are TGTGCCAGCAGCACAGCACGATTGGAGGACAGTGAAGCTTTCTTT. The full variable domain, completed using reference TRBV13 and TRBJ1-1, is AAGVIQSPRHLIKEKRETATLKCYPIPRHDTVYWYQQGPGQDPQFLISFYEKMQSDKGSIPDRFSAQQFSDYHSELNMSSLELGDSALYFCASSTARLEDSEAFFGQGTRLTVV.

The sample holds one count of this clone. The DNA for the CDR3 is TGTGCCAGCAGCTACCGGGACAGGGGGATCTACGAGCAGTACTTC. This translates into CASSYRDRGIYEQYF. The V and J genes are TRBV7-9 and TRBJ2-7, with 11 positions matching TRBD1. The CDR3 contains 15 residues. Germline lookup yields CDR1 SEHNR and CDR2 FQNEAQ (reference sequence). J was trimmed by 3 bases and V by 4 bases; bases with no gene match: 5.

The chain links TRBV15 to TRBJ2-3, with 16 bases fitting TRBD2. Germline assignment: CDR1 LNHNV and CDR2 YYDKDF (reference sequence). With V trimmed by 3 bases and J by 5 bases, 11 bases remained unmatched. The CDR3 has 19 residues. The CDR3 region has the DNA TGTGCCACCAGCAGGAACTCCGGGACTAGCGGGAGGGGTGGAGATACGCAGTATTTT. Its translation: CATSRNSGTSGRGGDTQYF.

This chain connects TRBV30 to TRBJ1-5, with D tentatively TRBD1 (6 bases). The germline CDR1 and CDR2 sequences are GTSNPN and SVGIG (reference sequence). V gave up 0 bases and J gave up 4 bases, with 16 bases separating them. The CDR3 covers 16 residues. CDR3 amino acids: CAWSVRTVFLNQPQHF. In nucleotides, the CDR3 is TGTGCCTGGAGTGTTCGGACAGTCTTTTTAAATCAGCCCCAGCATTTT.

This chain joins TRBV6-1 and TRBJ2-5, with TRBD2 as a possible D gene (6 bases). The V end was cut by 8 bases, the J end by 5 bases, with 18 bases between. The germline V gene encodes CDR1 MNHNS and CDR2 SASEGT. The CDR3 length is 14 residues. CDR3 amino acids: CASAGLGGSETQYF. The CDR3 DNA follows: TGTGCCAGCGCGGGACTGGGCGGGTCGGAGACCCAGTACTTC.

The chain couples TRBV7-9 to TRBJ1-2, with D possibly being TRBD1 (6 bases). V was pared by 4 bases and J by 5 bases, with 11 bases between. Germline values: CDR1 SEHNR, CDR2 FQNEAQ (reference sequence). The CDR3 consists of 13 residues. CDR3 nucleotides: TGTGCCAGCAGCTATGTCGGACAGTATGGCTACACCTTC. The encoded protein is CASSYVGQYGYTF.

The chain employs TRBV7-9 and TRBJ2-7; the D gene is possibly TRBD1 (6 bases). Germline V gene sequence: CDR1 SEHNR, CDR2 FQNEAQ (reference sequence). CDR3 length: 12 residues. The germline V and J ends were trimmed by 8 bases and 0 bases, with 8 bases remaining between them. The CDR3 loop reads CASRDNSYEQYF. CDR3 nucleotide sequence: TGTGCCAGCCGGGACAACTCCTACGAGCAGTACTTC.

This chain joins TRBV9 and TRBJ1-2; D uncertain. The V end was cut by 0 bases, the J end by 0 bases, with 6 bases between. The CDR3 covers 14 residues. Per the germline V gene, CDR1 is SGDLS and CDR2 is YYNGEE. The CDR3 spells CASSVEEANYGYTF. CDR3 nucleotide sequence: TGTGCCAGCAGCGTAGAGGAGGCTAACTATGGCTACACCTTC. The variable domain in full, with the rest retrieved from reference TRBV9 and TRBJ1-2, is DSGVTQTPKHLITATGQRVTLRCSPRSGDLSVYWYQQSLDQGLQFLIQYYNGEERAKGNILERFSAQQFPDLHSELNLSSLELGDSALYFCASSVEEANYGYTFGSGTRLTVV.

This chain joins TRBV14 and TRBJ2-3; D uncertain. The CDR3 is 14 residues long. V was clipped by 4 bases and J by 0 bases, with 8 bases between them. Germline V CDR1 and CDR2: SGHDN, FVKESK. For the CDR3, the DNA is TGTGCCAGCAGCCCAGAATCTAGCACAGATACGCAGTATTTT. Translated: CASSPESSTDTQYF.

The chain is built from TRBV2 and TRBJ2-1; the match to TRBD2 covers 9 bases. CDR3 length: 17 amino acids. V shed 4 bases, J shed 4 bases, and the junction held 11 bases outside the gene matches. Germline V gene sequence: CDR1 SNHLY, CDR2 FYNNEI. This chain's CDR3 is CASSAPKGLAVYNEQFF. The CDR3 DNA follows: TGTGCCAGCAGTGCCCCCAAGGGACTAGCTGTTTACAATGAGCAGTTCTTC.

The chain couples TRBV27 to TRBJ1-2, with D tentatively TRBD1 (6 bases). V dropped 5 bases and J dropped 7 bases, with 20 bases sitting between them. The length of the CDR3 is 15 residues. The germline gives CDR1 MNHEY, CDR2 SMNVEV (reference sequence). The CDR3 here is CASSPLMPMGAGYTF. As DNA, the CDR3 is TGTGCCAGCAGTCCCCTAATGCCGATGGGGGCTGGCTACACCTTC.

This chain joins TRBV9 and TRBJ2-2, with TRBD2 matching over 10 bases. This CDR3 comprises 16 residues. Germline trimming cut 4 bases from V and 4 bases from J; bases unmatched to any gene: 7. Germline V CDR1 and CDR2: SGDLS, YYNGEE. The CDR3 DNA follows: TGTGCCAGCAGCCCGCTAGCGGGGGACCTCACCGGGGAGCTGTTTTTT. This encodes CASSPLAGDLTGELFF.

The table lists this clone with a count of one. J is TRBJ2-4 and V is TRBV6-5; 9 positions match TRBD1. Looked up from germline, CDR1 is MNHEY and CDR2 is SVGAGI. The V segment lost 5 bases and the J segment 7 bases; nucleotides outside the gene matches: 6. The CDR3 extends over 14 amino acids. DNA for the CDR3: TGTGCCAGCAGTCAAACAGGGGGCGCCAACATTCAGTACTTC. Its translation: CASSQTGGANIQYF.

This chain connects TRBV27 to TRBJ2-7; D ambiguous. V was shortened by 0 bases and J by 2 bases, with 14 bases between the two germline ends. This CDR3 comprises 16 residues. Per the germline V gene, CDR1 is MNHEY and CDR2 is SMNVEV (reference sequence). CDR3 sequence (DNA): TGTGCCAGCAGTTTATCGGCGGATTTCTTCGCCTACGAGCAGTACTTC. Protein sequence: CASSLSADFFAYEQYF.

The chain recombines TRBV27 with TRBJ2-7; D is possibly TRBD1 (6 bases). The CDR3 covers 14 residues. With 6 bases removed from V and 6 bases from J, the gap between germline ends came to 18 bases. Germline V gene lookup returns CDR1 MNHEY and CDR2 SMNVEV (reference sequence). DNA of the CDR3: TGTGCCAGCAGCCCAGGGGTTAGCGCTTTCGAGCAGTACTTC. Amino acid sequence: CASSPGVSAFEQYF.

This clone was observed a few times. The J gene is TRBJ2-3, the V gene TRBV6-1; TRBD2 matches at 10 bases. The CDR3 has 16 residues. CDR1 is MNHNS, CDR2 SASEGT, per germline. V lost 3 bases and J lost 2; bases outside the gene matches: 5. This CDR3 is CASSDLSGGTTDTQYF. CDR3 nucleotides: TGTGCCAGCAGTGACCTTAGCGGGGGGACCACAGATACGCAGTATTTT.

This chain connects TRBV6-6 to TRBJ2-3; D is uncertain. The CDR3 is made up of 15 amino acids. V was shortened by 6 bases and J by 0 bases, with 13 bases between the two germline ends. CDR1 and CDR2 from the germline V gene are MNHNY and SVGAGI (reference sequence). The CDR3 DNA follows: TGTGCCAGCAGAGAAGGAGTTTCCAGCACAGATACGCAGTATTTT. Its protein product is CASREGVSSTDTQYF.

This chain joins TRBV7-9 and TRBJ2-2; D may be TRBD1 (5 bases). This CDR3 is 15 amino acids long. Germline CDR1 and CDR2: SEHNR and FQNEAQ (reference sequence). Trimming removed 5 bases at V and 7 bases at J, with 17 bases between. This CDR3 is CASSHHPAGYGELFF. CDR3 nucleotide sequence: TGTGCCAGCAGCCATCACCCGGCAGGGTACGGGGAGCTGTTTTTT.

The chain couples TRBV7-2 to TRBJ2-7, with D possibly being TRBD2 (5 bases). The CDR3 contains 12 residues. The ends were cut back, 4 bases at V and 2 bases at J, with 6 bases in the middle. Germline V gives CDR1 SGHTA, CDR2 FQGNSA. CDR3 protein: CASSSGTYEQYF. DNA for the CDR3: TGTGCCAGCAGCTCCGGGACCTACGAGCAGTACTTC.

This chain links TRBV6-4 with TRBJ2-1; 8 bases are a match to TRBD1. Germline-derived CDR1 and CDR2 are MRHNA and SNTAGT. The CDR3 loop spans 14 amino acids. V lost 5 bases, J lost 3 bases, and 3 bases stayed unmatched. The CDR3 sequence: CASSPGQDYNEQFF. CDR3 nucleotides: TGTGCCAGCAGTCCGGGACAGGACTACAATGAGCAGTTCTTC.

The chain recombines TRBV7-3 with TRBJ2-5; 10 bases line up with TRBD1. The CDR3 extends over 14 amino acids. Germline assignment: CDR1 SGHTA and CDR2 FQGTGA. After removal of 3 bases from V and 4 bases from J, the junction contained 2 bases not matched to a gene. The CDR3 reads CASSLTGGIETQYF. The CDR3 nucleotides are TGTGCCAGCAGCTTGACAGGGGGCATAGAGACCCAGTACTTC.

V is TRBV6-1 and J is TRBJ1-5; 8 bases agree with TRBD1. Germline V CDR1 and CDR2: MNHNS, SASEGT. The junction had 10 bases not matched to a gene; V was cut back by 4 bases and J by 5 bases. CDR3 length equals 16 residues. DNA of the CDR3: TGTGCCAGCAGTGCTACCTCAGGCAGGGGGCATCAGCCCCAGCATTTT. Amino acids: CASSATSGRGHQPQHF.